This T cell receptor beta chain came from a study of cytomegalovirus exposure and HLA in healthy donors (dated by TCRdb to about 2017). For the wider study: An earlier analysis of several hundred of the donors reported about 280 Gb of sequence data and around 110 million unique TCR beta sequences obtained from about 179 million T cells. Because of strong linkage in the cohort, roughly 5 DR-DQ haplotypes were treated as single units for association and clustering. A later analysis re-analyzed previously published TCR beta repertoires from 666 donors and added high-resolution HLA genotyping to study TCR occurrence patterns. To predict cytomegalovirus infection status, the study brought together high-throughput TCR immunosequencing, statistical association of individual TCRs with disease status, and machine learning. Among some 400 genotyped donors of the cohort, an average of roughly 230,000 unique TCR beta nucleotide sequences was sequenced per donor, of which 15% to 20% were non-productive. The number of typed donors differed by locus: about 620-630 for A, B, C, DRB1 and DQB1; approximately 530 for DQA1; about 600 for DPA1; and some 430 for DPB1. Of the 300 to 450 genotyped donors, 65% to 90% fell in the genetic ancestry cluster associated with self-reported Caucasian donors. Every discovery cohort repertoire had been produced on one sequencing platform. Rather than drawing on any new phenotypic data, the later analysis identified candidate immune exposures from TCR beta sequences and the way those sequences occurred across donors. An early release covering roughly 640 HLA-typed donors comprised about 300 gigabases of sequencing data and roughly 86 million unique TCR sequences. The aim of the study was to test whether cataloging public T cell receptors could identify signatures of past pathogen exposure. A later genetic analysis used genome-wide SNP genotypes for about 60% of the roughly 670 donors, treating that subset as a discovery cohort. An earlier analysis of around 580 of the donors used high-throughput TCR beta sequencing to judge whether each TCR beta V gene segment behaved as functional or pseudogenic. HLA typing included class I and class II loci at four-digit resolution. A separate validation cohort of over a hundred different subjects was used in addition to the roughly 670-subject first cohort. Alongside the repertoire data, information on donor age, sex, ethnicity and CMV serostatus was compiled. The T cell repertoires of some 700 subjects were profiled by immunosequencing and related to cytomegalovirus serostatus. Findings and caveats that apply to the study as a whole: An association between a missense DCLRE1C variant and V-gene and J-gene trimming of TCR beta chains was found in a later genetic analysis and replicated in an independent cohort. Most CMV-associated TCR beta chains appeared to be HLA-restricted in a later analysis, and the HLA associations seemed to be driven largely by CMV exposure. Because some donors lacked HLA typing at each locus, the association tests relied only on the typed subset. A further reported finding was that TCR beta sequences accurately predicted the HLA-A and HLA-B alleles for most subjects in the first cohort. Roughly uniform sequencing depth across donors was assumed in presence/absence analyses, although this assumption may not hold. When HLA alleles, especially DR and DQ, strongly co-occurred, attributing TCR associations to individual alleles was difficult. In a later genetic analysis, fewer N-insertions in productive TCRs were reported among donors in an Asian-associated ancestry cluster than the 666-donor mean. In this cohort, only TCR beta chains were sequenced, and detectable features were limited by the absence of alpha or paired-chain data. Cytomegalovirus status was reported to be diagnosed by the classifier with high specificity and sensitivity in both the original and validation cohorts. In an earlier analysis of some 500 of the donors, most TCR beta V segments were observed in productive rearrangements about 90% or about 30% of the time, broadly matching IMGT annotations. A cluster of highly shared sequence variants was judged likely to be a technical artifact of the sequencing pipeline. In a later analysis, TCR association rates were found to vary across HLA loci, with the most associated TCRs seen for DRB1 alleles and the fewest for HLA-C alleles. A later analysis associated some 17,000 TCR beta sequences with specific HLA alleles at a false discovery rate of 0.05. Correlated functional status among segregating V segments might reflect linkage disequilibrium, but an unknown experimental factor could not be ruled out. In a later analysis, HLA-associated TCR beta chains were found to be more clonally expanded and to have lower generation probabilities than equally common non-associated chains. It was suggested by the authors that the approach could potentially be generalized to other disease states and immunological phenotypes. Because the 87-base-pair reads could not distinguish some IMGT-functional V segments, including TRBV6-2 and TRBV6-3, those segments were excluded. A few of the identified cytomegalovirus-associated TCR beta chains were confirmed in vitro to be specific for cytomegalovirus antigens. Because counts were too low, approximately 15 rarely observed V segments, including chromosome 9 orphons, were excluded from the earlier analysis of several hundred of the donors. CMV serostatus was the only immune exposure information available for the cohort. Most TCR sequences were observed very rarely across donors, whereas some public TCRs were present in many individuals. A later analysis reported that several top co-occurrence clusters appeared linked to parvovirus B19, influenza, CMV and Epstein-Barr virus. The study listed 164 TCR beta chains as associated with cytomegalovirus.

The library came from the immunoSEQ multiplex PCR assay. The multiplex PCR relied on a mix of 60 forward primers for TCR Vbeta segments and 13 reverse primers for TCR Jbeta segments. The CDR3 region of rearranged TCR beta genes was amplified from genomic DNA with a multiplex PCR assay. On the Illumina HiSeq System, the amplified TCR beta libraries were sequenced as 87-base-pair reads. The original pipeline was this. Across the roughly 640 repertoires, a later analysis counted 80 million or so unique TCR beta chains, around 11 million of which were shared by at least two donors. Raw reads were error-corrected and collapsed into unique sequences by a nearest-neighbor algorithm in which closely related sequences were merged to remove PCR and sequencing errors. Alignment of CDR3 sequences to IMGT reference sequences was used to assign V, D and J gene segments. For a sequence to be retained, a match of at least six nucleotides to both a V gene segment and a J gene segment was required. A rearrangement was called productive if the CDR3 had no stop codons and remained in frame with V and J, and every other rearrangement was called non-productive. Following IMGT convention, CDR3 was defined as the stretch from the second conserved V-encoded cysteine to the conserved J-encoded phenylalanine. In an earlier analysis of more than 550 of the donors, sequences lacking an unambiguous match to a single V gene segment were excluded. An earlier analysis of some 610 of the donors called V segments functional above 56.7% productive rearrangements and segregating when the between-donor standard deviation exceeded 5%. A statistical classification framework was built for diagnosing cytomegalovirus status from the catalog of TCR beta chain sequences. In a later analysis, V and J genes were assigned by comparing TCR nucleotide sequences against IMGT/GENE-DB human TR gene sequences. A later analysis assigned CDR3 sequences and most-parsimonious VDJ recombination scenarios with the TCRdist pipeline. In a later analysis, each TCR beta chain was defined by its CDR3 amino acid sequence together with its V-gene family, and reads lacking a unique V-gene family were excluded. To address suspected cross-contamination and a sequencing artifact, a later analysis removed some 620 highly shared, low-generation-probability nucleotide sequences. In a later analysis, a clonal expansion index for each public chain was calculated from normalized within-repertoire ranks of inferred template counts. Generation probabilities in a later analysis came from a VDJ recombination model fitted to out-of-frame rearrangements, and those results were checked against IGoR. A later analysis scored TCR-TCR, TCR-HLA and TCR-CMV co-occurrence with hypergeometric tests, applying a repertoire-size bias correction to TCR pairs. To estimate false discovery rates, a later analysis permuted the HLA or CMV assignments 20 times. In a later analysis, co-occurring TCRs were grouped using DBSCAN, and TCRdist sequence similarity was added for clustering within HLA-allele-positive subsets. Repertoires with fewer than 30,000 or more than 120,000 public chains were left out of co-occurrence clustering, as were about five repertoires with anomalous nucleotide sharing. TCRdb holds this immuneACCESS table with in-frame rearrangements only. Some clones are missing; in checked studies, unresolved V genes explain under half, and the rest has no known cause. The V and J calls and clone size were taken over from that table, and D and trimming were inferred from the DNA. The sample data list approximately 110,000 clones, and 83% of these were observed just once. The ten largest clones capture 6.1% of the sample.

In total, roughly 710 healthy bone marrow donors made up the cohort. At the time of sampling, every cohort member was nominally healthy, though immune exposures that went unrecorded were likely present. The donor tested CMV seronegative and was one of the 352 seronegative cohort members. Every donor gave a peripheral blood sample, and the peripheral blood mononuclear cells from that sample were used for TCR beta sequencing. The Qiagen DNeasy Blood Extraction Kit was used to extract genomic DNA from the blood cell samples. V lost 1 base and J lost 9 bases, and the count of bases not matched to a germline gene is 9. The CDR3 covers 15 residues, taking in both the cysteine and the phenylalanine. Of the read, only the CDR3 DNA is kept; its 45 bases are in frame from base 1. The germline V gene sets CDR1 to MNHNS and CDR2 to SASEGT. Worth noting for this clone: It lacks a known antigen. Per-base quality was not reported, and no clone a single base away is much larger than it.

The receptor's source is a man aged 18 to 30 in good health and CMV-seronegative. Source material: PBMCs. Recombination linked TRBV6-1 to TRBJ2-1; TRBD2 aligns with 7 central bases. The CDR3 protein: CASSEVRRGSGEQFF. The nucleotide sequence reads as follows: TGTGCCAGCAGTGAAGTGCGGCGCGGGAGTGGTGAGCAGTTCTTC.